This T cell receptor (beta chain) was recovered during a study of a mutant IDH1 vaccine in newly diagnosed glioma. Study-level background: Males made up around 62% and females about 38% of treated patients, whose mean age was around 40 years. General study points: Pseudoprogression appeared unlinked to shifts in leading peripheral T cell clonotypes.

Sequencing used immunoSEQ multiplex PCR; TCRdb keeps in-frame clones, though not all of them. The table includes about 92,000 clones, 83% detected once. With respect to this clone: No antigen is known for it.

The sample's time point: baseline, week 1 (first vaccination visit). Treatment denoted: pre-vaccination baseline after standard-of-care therapy. The study enrolled donors with new WHO grade 3 or 4 IDH1-mutant, ATRX-lost astrocytomas. The input for sequencing was PBMCs, taken from a glioma patient treated with radiotherapy, temozolomide or both. This receptor was taken from a woman aged 45-59 years with glioma.

The CDR3 sequence is CASSLGRGRSNQPQHF. The CDR3 DNA sequence: TGTGCCAGCAGCTTAGGCAGGGGACGTAGCAATCAGCCCCAGCATTTT. The chain carries TRBV5-6 and TRBJ1-5, with a tentative D call TRBD1 (6 bases). V lost 2 bases and J 0 bases, leaving 12 bases between the germline ends. Looked up from germline, CDR1 is SGHDT and CDR2 is YYEEEE. CDR3 length equals 16 residues.